The present T cell receptor (beta chain) was sequenced within a study of control samples from healthy donors and cancer patients. Sequencing was performed with immunoSEQ multiplex PCR; in TCRdb, only in-frame clones are kept and a portion is missing. The table has approximately 150,000 clones, roughly 89% seen once. In germline, CDR1 is MNHNS, CDR2 SASEGT. CDR3 length: 13 amino acids. V was shortened by 3 bases and J by 5 bases, with 10 bases between the two germline ends. This clone was counted a few times. Sequenced: blood. The receptor was derived from a young man in good health. The gene calls are TRBV6-1 and TRBJ1-1, with D unclear. The CDR3 coding sequence is TGTGCCAGCAGTGAGACCTATTTGACTGAAGCTTTCTTT. Protein product: CASSETYLTEAFF.